Following are 9 T cell receptor beta chains from one sample sequenced in a study of blood T cell repertoires in COVID-19. Profiling relied on immunoSEQ multiplex PCR, and the TCRdb table lists in-frame clones only, not all of them. The repertoire holds fewer than 200,000 clones, with over 80% as singletons. Material: PBMCs or T cells enriched from blood (not recorded which). These TCRs come from a woman between 25 and 40 years old who had been exposed to COVID-19.

The chain uses TRBV6-5 and TRBJ2-3; 8 nucleotides align to TRBD2. CDR1 is MNHEY and CDR2 is SVGAGI in the germline V gene. The CDR3 runs to 14 residues. Trimming took 10 bases from V and 6 from J; bases not matched to a gene: 12. The CDR3: CAILPGLGSDTQYF. CDR3 coding DNA: TGTGCCATCCTACCGGGACTAGGGAGCGATACGCAGTATTTT.

The rearrangement links TRBV10-3 to TRBJ2-1, with D hard to call. From germline, CDR1 is ENHRY and CDR2 SYGVKD. CDR3 size: 15 residues. V gave up 3 bases and J gave up 2 bases, with 11 bases separating them. CDR3 loop: CAISDIQATYNEQFF. Here the CDR3 DNA reads TGTGCCATCAGTGATATCCAGGCCACCTACAATGAGCAGTTCTTC.

The V and J genes are TRBV6-5 and TRBJ1-2; the D is unclear. The germline V gene encodes CDR1 MNHEY and CDR2 SVGAGI. The V and J ends lost 4 bases and 1 base respectively, with 13 bases between them. The CDR3 loop spans 15 amino acids. The CDR3 is CASSSPRRDNYGYTF. CDR3 coding DNA: TGTGCCAGCAGTTCCCCCCGGAGGGATAACTATGGCTACACCTTC.

J is TRBJ2-1 and V is TRBV18, with a weak D call TRBD2 (6 bases). Germline loops: CDR1 KGHSH, CDR2 LQKENI. This CDR3 is built from 15 residues. V lost 0 bases to trimming and J lost 3 bases, with 9 bases between them. The CDR3, as DNA: TGTGCCAGCTCACCACCTAGCGGATACTACAATGAGCAGTTCTTC. Translated: CASSPPSGYYNEQFF.

V and J are TRBV19 and TRBJ1-1, with 7 bases lining up with TRBD1. V trimming: 5 bases; J trimming: 4 bases; junction bases outside the gene matches: 13. The CDR3 is made up of 16 amino acids. CDR1 is LNHDA and CDR2 is SQIVND in the germline V gene (reference sequence). The CDR3 DNA is TGTGCCAGTAGTCATACAGGGGAAATGGTCCCCACTGAAGCTTTCTTT. This translates into CASSHTGEMVPTEAFF.

This clone was picked up a small number of times. The V gene is TRBV19, the J gene TRBJ1-1; D not certain. Germline V gives CDR1 LNHDA, CDR2 SQIVND (reference sequence). Trimming removed 1 base at V and 4 bases at J, with 7 bases between. The length of the CDR3 is 13 residues. The CDR3 here is CASSIARFTEAFF. In DNA, the CDR3 is TGTGCCAGTAGTATAGCTAGGTTCACTGAAGCTTTCTTT.

This chain uses TRBV5-4 with TRBJ1-2, with 9 bases lining up with TRBD1. The germline CDR1 and CDR2 sequences are SGHNT and YYREEE (reference sequence). The CDR3 has 18 amino acids. Trimming took 0 bases from V and 5 from J; bases not matched to a gene: 14. CDR3 sequence (DNA): TGTGCCAGCAGCTTGGGGATTTGGGAGGTCGACAGGGGGTATGGCTACACCTTC. Translating it yields CASSLGIWEVDRGYGYTF.

V usage is TRBV5-1 and J usage is TRBJ2-7; a possible D gene is TRBD2 (6 bases). The germline CDR1 and CDR2 sequences are SGHRS and YFSETQ. The V gene lost 7 bases and the J gene lost 4 bases, with 18 bases spanning the gap. The CDR3 has 14 amino acids. The CDR3 nucleotides read TGCGCCAGCCGCCCCGCCGGTGGGACTTACGAGCAGTACTTC. This sequence encodes CASRPAGGTYEQYF.

The rearrangement joins TRBV7-2 to TRBJ2-7; 9 bases are shared with TRBD2. Germline V gene sequence: CDR1 SGHTA, CDR2 FQGNSA. The V gene end was trimmed by 3 bases and the J gene end by 3 bases; junction bases not matched to a gene: 9. CDR3 length equals 16 residues. The CDR3 coding sequence is TGTGCCAGCAGCTTCACCTTAGCGGGGGCCTACTACGAGCAGTACTTC. Encoded protein: CASSFTLAGAYYEQYF.